Presented here are 15 T cell receptor beta chains from one specimen sequenced in a study of untreated major depressive disorder. Sequenced by immunoSEQ multiplex PCR; TCRdb stores in-frame clones only, minus some. The sample has 20,000 to 25,000 clones, roughly 89% seen once; the top ten hold 0.47%. The sample taken for sequencing was CD4+ T cells from PBMCs. These receptors came from a woman aged 40 to 55 in good health.

This clone is a singleton in its sample. This chain connects TRBV5-1 to TRBJ2-2; TRBD2 matches at 13 bases. J lost 2 bases, V lost 3 bases, and 13 bases had no gene match. Germline CDR1 and CDR2: SGHRS and YFSETQ. The CDR3 consists of 20 residues. The CDR3 region has the DNA TGCGCCAGCAGCTCCCCAGCCTTACTAGCGGGGGGGCTTAACACCGGGGAGCTGTTTTTT. Translation gives CASSSPALLAGGLNTGELFF.

The chain is built from TRBV7-2 and TRBJ1-2, with unresolved D. Deletions cut 5 bases from V and 2 bases from J, with 9 bases between. The CDR3 consists of 13 residues. CDR1 and CDR2 from the germline V gene are SGHTA and FQGNSA. CDR3 sequence: CASSAHSNYGYTF. CDR3 nucleotides: TGTGCCAGCAGCGCACATTCCAACTATGGCTACACCTTC.

This chain joins TRBV6-5 and TRBJ2-2; D is uncertain. V lost 6 bases, J lost 4 bases, and 9 bases lay in between. This CDR3 is 13 amino acids long. Per the germline V gene, CDR1 is MNHEY and CDR2 is SVGAGI. CDR3 in amino acids: CASSLESTGELFF. In DNA, the CDR3 is TGTGCCAGCAGCCTAGAATCCACCGGGGAGCTGTTTTTT.

The chain combines TRBV19 with TRBJ1-1; D remains ambiguous. The CDR3 sequence is 14 residues long. Per the germline V gene, CDR1 is LNHDA and CDR2 is SQIVND (reference sequence). V lost 3 bases and J lost 6, with 14 bases in between. CDR3 sequence reads: CASSMIGVYAEAFF. The CDR3 nucleotides read TGTGCCAGTAGTATGATCGGGGTGTACGCTGAAGCTTTCTTT.

The chain carries TRBV4-1 and TRBJ2-2; D not certain. From germline, CDR1 is MGHRA and CDR2 YSYEKL. The CDR3 contains 13 residues. V was cut by 4 bases and J by 0 bases, with 3 bases left in between. The CDR3 reads CASSLPNTGELFF. CDR3 sequence (DNA): TGCGCCAGCAGCCTCCCGAACACCGGGGAGCTGTTTTTT.

The chain's CDR3 is CASSAGRGVYGYTF. The CDR3 region has the DNA TGTGCCAGCAGTGCGGGACGGGGGGTCTATGGCTACACCTTC. V and J are TRBV2 and TRBJ1-2; perhaps TRBD1 as D (5 bases). The CDR3 has 14 amino acids. Germline CDR1 SNHLY, CDR2 FYNNEI. Trimming removed 4 bases at V and 4 bases at J, with 13 bases between.

The gene calls are TRBV5-1 and TRBJ2-7, with 10 nucleotides matching TRBD2. This CDR3 is 15 amino acids long. V trimming: 1 base; J trimming: 4 bases; junction bases outside the gene matches: 5. Germline V gives CDR1 SGHRS, CDR2 YFSETQ. The CDR3 here is CASSLSSGGPYEQYF. CDR3 bases: TGCGCCAGCAGCTTGTCTAGCGGGGGACCTTACGAGCAGTACTTC.

The chain's CDR3 is CASSPVGTSYEQYV. In nucleotides, the CDR3 is TGTGCCAGCAGCCCGGTAGGAACTTCCTACGAGCAGTACGTC. V usage is TRBV11-2 and J usage is TRBJ2-7; D gene uncertain. The length of the CDR3 is 14 residues. CDR1 is SGHAT and CDR2 is FQNNGV in the germline V gene. V lost 5 bases to trimming and J lost 1 base, with 12 bases between them.

The count of this clone is one. The genes are TRBV29-1 and TRBJ2-7; the D gene is possibly TRBD2 (7 bases). Trimming shortened V by 6 bases and J by 2 bases, and 17 bases separated the two germline ends. The germline gives CDR1 SQVTM, CDR2 ANQGSEA. The CDR3 consists of 14 residues. The CDR3 DNA sequence: TGCAGCGTCGCAAAGGGGGGGGGTACCTACGAGCAGTACTTC. Residues: CSVAKGGGTYEQYF.

This clone was observed a handful of times. The V call is TRBV11-2, the J call TRBJ2-7, with D perhaps given as TRBD1 or TRBD2 (5 bases each). From germline, CDR1 is SGHAT and CDR2 FQNNGV. Deletions cut 4 bases from V and 2 bases from J, with 12 bases between. The CDR3 is 14 residues long. The CDR3 is CASSSVRGPYEQYV. The CDR3 DNA reads TGTGCCAGCAGCTCTGTCCGGGGACCCTACGAGCAGTACGTC.

The chain uses TRBV6-5 and TRBJ1-4; D uncertain. Trimming shortened V by 6 bases and J by 6 bases, and 14 bases separated the two germline ends. This CDR3 spans 14 amino acids. CDR1 MNHEY and CDR2 SVGAGI come from the germline V gene. Here the CDR3 reads CASSRGLWDEKLFF. The CDR3 DNA follows: TGTGCCAGCAGCCGAGGGCTTTGGGATGAAAAACTGTTTTTT.

This chain connects TRBV28 to TRBJ1-1; 9 bases fit TRBD1. This CDR3 is 18 amino acids long. Germline loops: CDR1 MDHEN, CDR2 SYDVKM. Trimming took 6 bases from V and 4 from J; bases not matched to a gene: 18. The CDR3 here is CASRPSMAWTGVTTEAFF. DNA of the CDR3: TGTGCCAGCAGACCATCCATGGCGTGGACAGGGGTGACCACTGAAGCTTTCTTT.

The CDR3 loop reads CASSLRQGAGEAFF. For the CDR3, the DNA is TGTGCCAGTAGTCTCCGACAGGGTGCGGGTGAAGCTTTCTTT. This chain links TRBV19 with TRBJ1-1; TRBD1 matches at 7 bases. V shed 5 bases and J 7 bases; nucleotides not matched to a gene: 10. Germline CDR1 is LNHDA and CDR2 is SQIVND (reference sequence). The CDR3 has 14 amino acids.

CDR3 residues: CASSYDQGVGEQYV. The CDR3 bases are TGTGCCAGCAGTTACGACCAGGGGGTAGGGGAGCAGTACGTC. This chain joins TRBV6-5 and TRBJ2-7; 7 positions agree with TRBD1. The V segment lost 2 bases and the J segment 7 bases; nucleotides outside the gene matches: 8. CDR1 MNHEY and CDR2 SVGAGI come from the germline V gene. The CDR3 sequence is 14 residues long.

The J gene is TRBJ2-3, the V gene TRBV5-1; perhaps TRBD2 as D (6 bases). V lost 0 bases, J lost 4 bases, and 21 bases lay in between. The CDR3 consists of 18 residues. Germline assignment: CDR1 SGHRS and CDR2 YFSETQ. CDR3 in amino acids: CASSLGWSFGSSADTQYF. CDR3 coding DNA: TGCGCCAGCAGCTTGGGTTGGTCGTTCGGGAGCAGCGCAGATACGCAGTATTTT.